The clone carrying this T cell receptor (beta chain) was recorded a few times. What it binds is unknown. This record comes from a study of T-cell reconstitution after alpha-beta-depleted transplantation in children. Whole-study results and caveats: There were reportedly several hundred expanded graft clones from which alpha-beta T cells came about two months after transplant. T-cell numbers and diversity, one year after transplant, stemmed largely from T cells that were newly produced. Surviving recipient T cells and thymic progenitors produced the high day-60 TCRbeta diversity seen in some patients.

Preparation of the TCRbeta library used unique molecular identifiers. TCRdb recomputed calls from the PCR reads with MiXCR, one row per CDR3 protein. The sample includes 45,000 or so distinct CDR3 sequences, 40% to 65% seen only once; the top ten take roughly two fifths. J gave up 1 base and V 0 bases, and 3 bases lay outside the gene matches. CDR3 length: 16 amino acids. Germline values: CDR1 SGDLS, CDR2 YYNGEE. The specimen comprised peripheral blood, sampled before TCRalphabeta/CD19-depleted stem cell transplant. This clonotype was obtained from a boy under two years old with SCID, due to receive a stem cell transplant. The chain links TRBV9 to TRBJ2-3; 9 bases match TRBD2. CDR3 bases: TGTGCCAGCAGCGTAGTGGCTAGCGGGGGCACAGATACGCAGTATTTT. This translates into CASSVVASGGTDTQYF.